Below are 3 T cell receptor beta chains sequenced from a single sample in a study of blood T cell repertoires in COVID-19. The data were produced by immunoSEQ multiplex PCR, yet TCRdb's version contains in-frame clones alone and is incomplete. The sample lists roughly 280,000 clones; nearly 90% were seen once. Sequenced input: PBMCs or T cells enriched from blood (not recorded which). Receptor source: a woman aged 55 to 70 who had recovered from COVID-19.

This clone was counted a few times. V and J are TRBV7-9 and TRBJ1-2, with 10 bases aligning to TRBD1. V trimming: 2 bases; J trimming: 3 bases; junction bases outside the gene matches: 3. CDR1 and CDR2 from the germline V gene are SEHNR and FQNEAQ (reference sequence). The CDR3 loop spans 15 amino acids. The CDR3 loop reads CASSLLTGGDYGYTF. The DNA for the CDR3 is TGTGCCAGCAGCTTACTGACAGGGGGCGACTATGGCTACACCTTC.

The rearrangement links TRBV28 to TRBJ2-7; 8 nucleotides line up with TRBD1. Germline CDR1 is MDHEN and CDR2 is SYDVKM. The CDR3 consists of 13 residues. V trimming: 3 bases; J trimming: 7 bases; junction bases outside the gene matches: 5. The CDR3 protein is CASSLDGTGEQYF. Written as DNA, the CDR3 is TGTGCCAGCAGTTTGGACGGGACAGGAGAGCAGTACTTC.

The rearrangement joins TRBV28 to TRBJ1-1; unclear D gene. This CDR3 region has 15 residues. Germline assignment: CDR1 MDHEN and CDR2 SYDVKM. Trimming stripped 6 bases from V and 3 bases from J, with 17 bases between. CDR3: CASSSPTTKYTEAFF. In DNA form, the CDR3 reads TGTGCCAGCAGCTCGCCAACGACAAAGTACACTGAAGCTTTCTTT.